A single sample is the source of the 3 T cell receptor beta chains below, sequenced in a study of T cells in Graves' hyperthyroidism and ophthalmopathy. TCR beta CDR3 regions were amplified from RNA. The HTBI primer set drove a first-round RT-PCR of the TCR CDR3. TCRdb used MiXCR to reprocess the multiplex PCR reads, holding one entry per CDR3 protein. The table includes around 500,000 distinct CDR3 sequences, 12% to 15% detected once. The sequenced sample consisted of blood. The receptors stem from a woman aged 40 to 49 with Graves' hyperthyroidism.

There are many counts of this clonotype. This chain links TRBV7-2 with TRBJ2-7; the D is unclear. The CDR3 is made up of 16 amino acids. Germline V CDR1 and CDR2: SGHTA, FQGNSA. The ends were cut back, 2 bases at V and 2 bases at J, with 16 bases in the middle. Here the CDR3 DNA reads TGTGCCAGCAGCTTAAAGGATACTGTCAGAACCTACGAGCAGTACTTC. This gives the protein CASSLKDTVRTYEQYF.

The CDR3 loop is CAWSGIGAGVSYEQYF. The CDR3, as DNA: TGTGCCTGGAGTGGGATTGGGGCAGGGGTGTCCTACGAGCAGTACTTC. The gene calls are TRBV30 and TRBJ2-7; D is perhaps TRBD1 (6 bases). The germline V and J ends were trimmed by 1 base and 1 base, with 17 bases remaining between them. CDR1 is GTSNPN and CDR2 is SVGIG in the germline V gene (reference sequence). This CDR3 region has 16 residues.

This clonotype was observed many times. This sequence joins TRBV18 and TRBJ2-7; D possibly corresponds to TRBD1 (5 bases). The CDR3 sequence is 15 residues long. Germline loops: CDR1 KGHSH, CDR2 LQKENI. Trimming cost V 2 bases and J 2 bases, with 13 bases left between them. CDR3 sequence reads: CASSPGATDTYEQYF. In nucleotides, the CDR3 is TGTGCCAGCTCACCAGGAGCCACGGACACCTACGAGCAGTACTTC. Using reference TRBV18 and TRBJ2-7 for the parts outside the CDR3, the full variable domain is NAGVMQNPRHLVRRRGQEARLRCSPMKGHSHVYWYRQLPEEGLKFMVYLQKENIIDESGMPKERFSAEFPKEGPSILRIQQVVRGDSAAYFCASSPGATDTYEQYFGPGTRLTVT.